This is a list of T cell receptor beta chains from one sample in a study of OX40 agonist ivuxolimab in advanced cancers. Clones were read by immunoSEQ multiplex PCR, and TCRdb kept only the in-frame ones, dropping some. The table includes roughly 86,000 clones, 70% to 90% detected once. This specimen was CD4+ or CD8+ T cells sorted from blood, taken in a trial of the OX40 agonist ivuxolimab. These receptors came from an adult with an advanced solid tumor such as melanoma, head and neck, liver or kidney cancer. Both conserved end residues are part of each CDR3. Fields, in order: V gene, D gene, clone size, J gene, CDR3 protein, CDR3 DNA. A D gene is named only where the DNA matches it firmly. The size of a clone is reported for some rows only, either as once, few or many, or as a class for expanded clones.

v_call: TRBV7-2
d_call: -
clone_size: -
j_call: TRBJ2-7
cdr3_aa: CASSSKSGGRYEQYF
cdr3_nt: TGTGCCAGCAGCTCCAAGTCAGGGGGGAGGTACGAGCAGTACTTC

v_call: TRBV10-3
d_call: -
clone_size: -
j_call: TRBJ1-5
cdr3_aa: CAISESSGSGNQPQHF
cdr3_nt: TGTGCCATCAGTGAGTCGTCAGGATCAGGCAATCAGCCCCAGCATTTT

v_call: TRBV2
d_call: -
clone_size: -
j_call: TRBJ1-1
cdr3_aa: CASTTGGNTEAFF
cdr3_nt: TGTGCCAGCACCACGGGGGGGAACACTGAAGCTTTCTTT

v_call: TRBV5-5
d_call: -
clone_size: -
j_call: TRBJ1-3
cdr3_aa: CASSFGPNLSSGNTIYF
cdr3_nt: TGTGCCAGCAGCTTCGGGCCGAACCTCAGCTCTGGAAACACCATATATTTT

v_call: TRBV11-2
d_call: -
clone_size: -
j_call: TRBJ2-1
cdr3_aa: CASSSGNEQFF
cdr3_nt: TGTGCCAGCAGCTCCGGGAATGAGCAGTTCTTC

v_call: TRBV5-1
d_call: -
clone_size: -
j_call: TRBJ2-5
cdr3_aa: CASSIGVADQETQYF
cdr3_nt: TGCGCCAGCAGCATCGGGGTAGCGGACCAAGAGACCCAGTACTTC

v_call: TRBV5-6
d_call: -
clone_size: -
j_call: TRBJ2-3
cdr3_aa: CASSLTDTQYF
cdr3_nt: TGTGCCAGCAGCTTAACAGATACGCAGTATTTT

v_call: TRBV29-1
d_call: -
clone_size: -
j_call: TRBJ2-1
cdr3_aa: CSGAGDRTSSYNEQFF
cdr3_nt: TGCAGCGGGGCGGGGGACAGGACGAGCTCCTACAATGAGCAGTTCTTC

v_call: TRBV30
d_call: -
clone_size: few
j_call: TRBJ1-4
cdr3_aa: CAWSLEGRRLATNEKLFF
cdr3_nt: TGTGCCTGGAGTCTGGAGGGGAGGAGGCTTGCAACTAATGAAAAACTGTTTTTT

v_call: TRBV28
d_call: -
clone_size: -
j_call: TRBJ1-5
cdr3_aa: CASRLINQPQHF
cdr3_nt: TGTGCCAGCCGCCTCATCAATCAGCCCCAGCATTTT

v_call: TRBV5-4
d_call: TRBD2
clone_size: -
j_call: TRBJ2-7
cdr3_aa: CASSLGTSGRNSYEQYF
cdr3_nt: TGTGCCAGCAGCTTAGGGACTAGCGGGAGAAACTCCTACGAGCAGTACTTC

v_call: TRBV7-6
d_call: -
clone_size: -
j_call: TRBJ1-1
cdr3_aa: CASSLQGGNTEAFF
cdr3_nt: TGTGCCAGCAGCCTACAGGGTGGGAACACTGAAGCTTTCTTT

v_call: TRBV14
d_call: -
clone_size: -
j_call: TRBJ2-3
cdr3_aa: CASSRAAPSTDTQYF
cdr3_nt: TGTGCCAGCAGCCGAGCGGCCCCTAGCACAGATACGCAGTATTTT

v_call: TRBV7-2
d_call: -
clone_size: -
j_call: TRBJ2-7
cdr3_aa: CASSLGRTRSYEQYF
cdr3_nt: TGTGCCAGCAGCTTAGGTAGGACACGCTCCTACGAGCAGTACTTC

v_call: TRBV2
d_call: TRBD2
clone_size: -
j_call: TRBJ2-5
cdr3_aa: CASSRGLAGSTQYF
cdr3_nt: TGTGCCAGCAGCAGGGGACTAGCGGGAAGTACCCAGTACTTC

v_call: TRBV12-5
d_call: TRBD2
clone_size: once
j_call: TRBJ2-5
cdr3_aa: CASGRVGLAGGETQYF
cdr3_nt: TGTGCTAGTGGTCGGGTGGGACTAGCGGGGGGAGAGACCCAGTACTTC

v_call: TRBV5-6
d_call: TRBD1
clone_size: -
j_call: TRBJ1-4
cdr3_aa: CASRSQGVEEKLFF
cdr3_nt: TGTGCCAGCAGGTCACAGGGGGTAGAGGAAAAACTGTTTTTT

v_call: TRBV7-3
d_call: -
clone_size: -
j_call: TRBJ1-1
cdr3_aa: CASSLESGRVMNTEAFF
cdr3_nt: TGTGCCAGCAGCTTAGAGTCAGGGAGGGTTATGAACACTGAAGCTTTCTTT

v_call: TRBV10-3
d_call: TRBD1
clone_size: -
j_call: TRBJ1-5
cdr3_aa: CAIRDRDSPNQPQHF
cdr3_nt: TGTGCCATCAGGGACCGGGACAGTCCTAATCAGCCCCAGCATTTT

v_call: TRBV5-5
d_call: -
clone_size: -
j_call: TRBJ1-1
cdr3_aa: CASSYRGGPNTEAFF
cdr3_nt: TGTGCCAGCAGCTACCGCGGAGGCCCGAACACTGAAGCTTTCTTT

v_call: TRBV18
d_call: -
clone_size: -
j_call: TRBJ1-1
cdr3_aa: CASSPQRGAMNTEAFF
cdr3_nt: TGTGCCAGCTCACCGCAGAGGGGGGCGATGAACACTGAAGCTTTCTTT

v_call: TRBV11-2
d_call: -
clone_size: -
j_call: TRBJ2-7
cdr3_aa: CASSKGSGTNVYEQYF
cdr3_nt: TGTGCCAGCAGCAAGGGGTCGGGGACCAACGTCTACGAGCAGTACTTC

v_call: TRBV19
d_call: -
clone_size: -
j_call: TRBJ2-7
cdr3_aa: CASSIQGAKIYEQYF
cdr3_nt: TGTGCCAGTAGTATTCAAGGGGCTAAAATCTACGAGCAGTACTTC

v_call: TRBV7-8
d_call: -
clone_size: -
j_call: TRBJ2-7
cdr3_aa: CASSWGSRGPSYEQYF
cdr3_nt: TGTGCCAGCAGCTGGGGGAGCCGGGGCCCGTCCTACGAGCAGTACTTC

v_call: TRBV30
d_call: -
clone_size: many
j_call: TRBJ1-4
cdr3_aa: CAWSVRRNEKLFF
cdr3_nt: TGTGCCTGGAGTGTACGCAGGAATGAAAAACTGTTTTTT

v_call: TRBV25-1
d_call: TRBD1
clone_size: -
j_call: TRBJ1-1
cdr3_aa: CASRGGDRGTEAFF
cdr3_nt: TGTGCCAGCAGAGGCGGGGACAGGGGGACTGAAGCTTTCTTT

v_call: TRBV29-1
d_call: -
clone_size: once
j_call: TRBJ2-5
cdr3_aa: CSVSRARQETQYF
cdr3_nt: TGCAGCGTCAGTCGGGCCAGGCAAGAGACCCAGTACTTC

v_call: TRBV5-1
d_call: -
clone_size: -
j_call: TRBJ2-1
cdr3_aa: CASSLGGGSWEQFF
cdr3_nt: TGCGCCAGCAGCTTGGGGGGCGGTAGTTGGGAGCAGTTCTTC

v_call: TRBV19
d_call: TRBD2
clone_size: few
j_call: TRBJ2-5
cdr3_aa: CASSIRATSGTRGETQYF
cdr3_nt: TGTGCCAGTAGTATACGCGCGACTAGCGGGACCAGGGGAGAGACCCAGTACTTC

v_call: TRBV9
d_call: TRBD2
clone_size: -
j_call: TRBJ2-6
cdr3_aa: CASDRGTSGDLANVLTF
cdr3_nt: TGTGCCAGCGACCGTGGGACTAGCGGTGACCTGGCCAACGTCCTGACTTTC

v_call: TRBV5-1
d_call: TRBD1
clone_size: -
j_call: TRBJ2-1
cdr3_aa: CASSSGTGGYNEQFF
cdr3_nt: TGCGCCAGCAGCTCCGGGACAGGGGGCTACAATGAGCAGTTCTTC

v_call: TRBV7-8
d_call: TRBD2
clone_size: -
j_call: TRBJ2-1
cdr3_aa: CASSSSGGGGANEQFF
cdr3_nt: TGTGCCAGCAGCTCTAGCGGAGGCGGGGGGGCCAATGAGCAGTTCTTC

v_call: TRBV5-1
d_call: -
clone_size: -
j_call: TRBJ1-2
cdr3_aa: CASSPEGTNGYTF
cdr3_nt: TGCGCCAGCAGCCCAGAGGGGACGAATGGCTACACCTTC

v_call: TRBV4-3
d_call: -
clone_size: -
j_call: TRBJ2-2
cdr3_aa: CASSQDDFRTYANTGELFF
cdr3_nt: TGCGCCAGCAGCCAAGATGATTTCAGGACATACGCGAACACCGGGGAGCTGTTTTTT

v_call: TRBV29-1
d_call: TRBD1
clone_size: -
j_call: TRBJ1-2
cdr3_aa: CGTGELQGYTF
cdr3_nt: TGCGGAACAGGGGAACTACAGGGCTACACCTTC

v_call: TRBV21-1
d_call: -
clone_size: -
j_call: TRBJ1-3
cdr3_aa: CASSKDSSKATGNTIYF
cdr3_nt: TGTGCCAGCAGCAAAGACTCATCGAAGGCAACTGGAAACACCATATATTTT

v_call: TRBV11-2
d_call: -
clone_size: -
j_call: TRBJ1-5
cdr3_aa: CASSLESGVHQPQHF
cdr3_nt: TGTGCCAGCAGCTTAGAGTCAGGAGTTCATCAGCCCCAGCATTTT

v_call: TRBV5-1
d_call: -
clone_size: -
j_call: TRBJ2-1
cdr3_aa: CASSLDGTYNEQFF
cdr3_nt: TGCGCCAGCAGCTTGGACGGGACTTACAATGAGCAGTTCTTC

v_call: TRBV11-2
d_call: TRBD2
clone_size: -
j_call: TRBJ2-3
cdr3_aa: CASSLTSGRVDTQYF
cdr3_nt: TGTGCCAGCAGCTTGACTAGCGGGAGGGTGGATACGCAGTATTTT

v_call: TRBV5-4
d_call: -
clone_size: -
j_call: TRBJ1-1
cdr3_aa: CASSPISGAWDTEAFF
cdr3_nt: TGTGCCAGCAGCCCAATCTCGGGGGCATGGGACACTGAAGCTTTCTTT

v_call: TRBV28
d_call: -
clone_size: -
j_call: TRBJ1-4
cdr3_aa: CASTSPVGGNEKLFF
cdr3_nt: TGTGCCAGCACCTCACCCGTGGGCGGGAATGAAAAACTGTTTTTT

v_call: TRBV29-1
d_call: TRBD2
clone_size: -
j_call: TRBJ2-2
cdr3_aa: CSVGWASGSNTGELFF
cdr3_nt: TGCAGCGTTGGGTGGGCTAGCGGTTCAAACACCGGGGAGCTGTTTTTT

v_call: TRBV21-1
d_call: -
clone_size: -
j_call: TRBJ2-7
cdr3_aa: CASSKTYKTTCSYEQYF
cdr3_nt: TGTGCCAGCAGCAAAACTTATAAGACTACCTGCTCCTACGAGCAGTACTTC

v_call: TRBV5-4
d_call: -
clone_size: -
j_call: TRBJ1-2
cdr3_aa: CASSQEWGSYGYTF
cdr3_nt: TGCGCCAGCAGCCAAGAATGGGGGAGCTATGGCTACACCTTC

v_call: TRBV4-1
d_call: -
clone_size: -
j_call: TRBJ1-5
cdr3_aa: CASSHDQNQPQHF
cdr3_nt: TGCGCCAGCAGCCACGATCAGAATCAGCCCCAGCATTTT